This T cell receptor (beta chain) was found in a study of radiation and T cells in renal cell carcinoma. Study overall: Nephrectomy followed 15 Gy stereotactic body radiation by 4 weeks. Points from the study as a whole: In blood, top tumor clones expanded by 2 weeks, shrinking by 4.

The ends lost 6 bases at V and 3 bases at J; junction bases unmatched: 8. The CDR3 length is 14 residues. Germline CDR1 and CDR2: LNHDA and SQIVND (reference sequence). Remarks on this clone: Antigen: not known.

Clones were read by immunoSEQ multiplex PCR, and TCRdb kept only the in-frame ones, dropping some. The profile covers some 150,000 clones, with roughly 87% appearing a single time and under 15% taken by the ten largest. Indicated time point: blood 2 weeks post-SBRT. Documented treatment: 15 Gy SBRT to primary tumor, nephrectomy 4 weeks later. Sequenced here: blood, sampled from a patient whose treatment included radiotherapy and nephrectomy. This chain joins TRBV19 and TRBJ2-7; TRBD1 aligns across 7 bases. This receptor was taken from a woman in her fifties or sixties with renal cell carcinoma. The CDR3 loop is CASSSQDRNYEQYF. In nucleotides, the CDR3 is TGTGCCAGTAGCTCCCAGGACAGGAACTACGAGCAGTACTTC.